This T cell receptor (beta chain) was obtained from a study of Graves' ophthalmopathy and Graves' hyperthyroidism. Deletions cut 5 bases from V and 0 bases from J, with 18 bases between. The CDR3 has 17 amino acids. Per the germline V gene, CDR1 is SGHAT and CDR2 is FQNNGV. The sequenced template was RNA, covering the TCR beta CDR3 region. Following a first-round RT-PCR that used HTBI primers, a second-round multiplex PCR was carried out. TCRdb ran MiXCR on the multiplex PCR reads and lists one entry per CDR3 protein. The sample includes approximately 160,000 distinct CDR3 sequences, more than 30% seen only once; the top ten take 5.8%. Clinical symptoms, serum thyroxine, TRAb, thyroid ultrasound and orbital computed tomography determined diagnosis.

Specimen: peripheral blood. The V gene is TRBV11-2, the J gene TRBJ2-3; TRBD2 is a possible D gene (6 bases). The source of this sequence is a woman in her thirties or forties with Graves' ophthalmopathy. Here the CDR3 reads CASSRGRVAASTDTQYF. The CDR3 nucleotides are TGTGCCAGCAGCAGGGGCCGGGTAGCGGCAAGCACAGATACGCAGTATTTT. The full variable domain, in which reference TRBV11-2 and TRBJ2-3 provide the parts outside the CDR3, is EAGVAQSPRYKIIEKRQSVAFWCNPISGHATLYWYQQILGQGPKLLIQFQNNGVVDDSQLPKDRFSAERLKGVDSTLKIQPAKLEDSAVYLCASSRGRVAASTDTQYFGPGTRLTVL.